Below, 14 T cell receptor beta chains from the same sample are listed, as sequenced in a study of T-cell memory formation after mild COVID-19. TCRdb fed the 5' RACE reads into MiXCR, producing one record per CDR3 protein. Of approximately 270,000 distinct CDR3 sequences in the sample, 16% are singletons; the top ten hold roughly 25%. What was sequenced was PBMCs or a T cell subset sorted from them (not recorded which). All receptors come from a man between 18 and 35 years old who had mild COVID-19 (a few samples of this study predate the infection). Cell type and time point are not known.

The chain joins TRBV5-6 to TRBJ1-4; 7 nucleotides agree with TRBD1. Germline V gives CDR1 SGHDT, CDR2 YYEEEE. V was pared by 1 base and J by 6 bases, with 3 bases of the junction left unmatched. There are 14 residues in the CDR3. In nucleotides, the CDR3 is TGTGCCAGCAGCTTGACAGGGGATGATGAAAAACTGTTTTTT. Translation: CASSLTGDDEKLFF.

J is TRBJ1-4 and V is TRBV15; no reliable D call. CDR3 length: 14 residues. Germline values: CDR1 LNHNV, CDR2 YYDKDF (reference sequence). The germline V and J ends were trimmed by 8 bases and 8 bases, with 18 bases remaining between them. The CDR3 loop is CATAISEDDEKLFF. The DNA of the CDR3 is TGTGCCACCGCCATAAGTGAGGACGACGAAAAACTGTTTTTT.

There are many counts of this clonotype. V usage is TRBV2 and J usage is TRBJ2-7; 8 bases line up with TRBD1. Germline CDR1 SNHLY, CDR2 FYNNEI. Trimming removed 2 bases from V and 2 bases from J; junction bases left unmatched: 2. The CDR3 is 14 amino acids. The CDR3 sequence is CASSEQGATYEQYV. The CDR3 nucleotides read TGTGCCAGCAGTGAACAGGGGGCGACCTACGAGCAGTACGTC.

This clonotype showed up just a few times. The CDR3 coding sequence is TGTGCCAGCGGATTCTATAGCAATCAGCCCCAGCATTTT. This codes for CASGFYSNQPQHF. This rearrangement joins TRBV6-2 or TRBV6-3 to TRBJ1-5; D is ambiguous. Germline-derived CDR1 and CDR2 are MNHEY and SVGEGT. The ends were cut back, 8 bases at V and 0 bases at J, with 8 bases in the middle. The CDR3 extends over 13 amino acids.

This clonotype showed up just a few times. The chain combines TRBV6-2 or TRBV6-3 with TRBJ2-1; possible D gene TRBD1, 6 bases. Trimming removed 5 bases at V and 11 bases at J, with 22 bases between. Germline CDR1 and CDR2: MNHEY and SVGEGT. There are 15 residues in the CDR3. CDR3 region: CASSASRDTRPKQFF. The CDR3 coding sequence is TGTGCCAGCAGTGCTAGCCGGGACACTAGGCCCAAGCAGTTCTTC.

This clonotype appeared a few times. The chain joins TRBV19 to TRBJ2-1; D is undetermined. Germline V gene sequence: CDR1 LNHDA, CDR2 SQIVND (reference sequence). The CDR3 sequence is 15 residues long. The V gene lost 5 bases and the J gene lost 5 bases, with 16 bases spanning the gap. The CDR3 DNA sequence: TGTGCCAGTAGTTGGCGGTTAGGGCGCAACAATGAGCAGTTCTTC. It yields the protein CASSWRLGRNNEQFF.

CDR3 protein: CASSRSGGGNTEAFF. CDR3 in DNA: TGTGCCAGCAGTCGGTCCGGCGGGGGGAACACTGAAGCTTTCTTT. The chain joins TRBV28 to TRBJ1-1; tentatively, D is TRBD1 (5 bases). Germline CDR1 and CDR2: MDHEN and SYDVKM. The CDR3 is made up of 15 amino acids. Trimming left V 5 bases short and J 1 base short, with 14 bases between.

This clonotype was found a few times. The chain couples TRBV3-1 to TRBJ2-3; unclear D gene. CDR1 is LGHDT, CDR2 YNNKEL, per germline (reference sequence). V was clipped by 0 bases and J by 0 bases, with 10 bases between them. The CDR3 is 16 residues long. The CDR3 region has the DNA TGTGCCAGCAGCCAAGAAGCGAGCTCTAGCACAGATACGCAGTATTTT. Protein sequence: CASSQEASSSTDTQYF.

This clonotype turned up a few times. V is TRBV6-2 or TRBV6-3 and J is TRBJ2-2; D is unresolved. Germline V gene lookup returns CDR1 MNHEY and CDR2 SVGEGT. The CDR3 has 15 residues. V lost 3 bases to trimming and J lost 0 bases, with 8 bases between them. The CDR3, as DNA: TGTGCCAGCAGTTATGGGTCCACGAACACCGGGGAGCTGTTTTTT. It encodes CASSYGSTNTGELFF.

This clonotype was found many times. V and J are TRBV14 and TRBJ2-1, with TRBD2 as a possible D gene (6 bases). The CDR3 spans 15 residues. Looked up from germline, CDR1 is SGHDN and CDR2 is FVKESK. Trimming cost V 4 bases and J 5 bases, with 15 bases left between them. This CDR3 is CASSPTGTSHNEQFF. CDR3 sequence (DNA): TGTGCCAGCAGCCCCACTGGGACTTCCCACAATGAGCAGTTCTTC.

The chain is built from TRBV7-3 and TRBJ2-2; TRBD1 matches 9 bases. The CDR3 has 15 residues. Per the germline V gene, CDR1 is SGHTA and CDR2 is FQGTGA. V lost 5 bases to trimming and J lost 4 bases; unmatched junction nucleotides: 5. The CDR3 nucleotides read TGTGCCAGCAGCCGCGGGACAGGGCTCACCGGGGAGCTGTTTTTT. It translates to CASSRGTGLTGELFF.

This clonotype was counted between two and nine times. The CDR3 nucleotides are TGTGCCAGCATTGGGGGCCACTCTGGAAACACCATATATTTT. Its translation: CASIGGHSGNTIYF. This chain uses TRBV2 with TRBJ1-3; perhaps TRBD1 as D (6 bases). The CDR3 length is 14 residues. Germline V gene data show CDR1 as SNHLY and CDR2 as FYNNEI. Trimming pared 7 bases from V and 0 bases from J, leaving 10 bases between.

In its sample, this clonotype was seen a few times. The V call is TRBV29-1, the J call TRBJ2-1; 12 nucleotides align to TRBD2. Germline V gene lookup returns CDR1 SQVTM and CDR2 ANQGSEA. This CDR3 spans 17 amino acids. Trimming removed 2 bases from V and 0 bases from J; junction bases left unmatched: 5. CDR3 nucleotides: TGCAGCGTTGAATTATTGACTAGCGGGAGCTCCTACAATGAGCAGTTCTTC. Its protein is CSVELLTSGSSYNEQFF.

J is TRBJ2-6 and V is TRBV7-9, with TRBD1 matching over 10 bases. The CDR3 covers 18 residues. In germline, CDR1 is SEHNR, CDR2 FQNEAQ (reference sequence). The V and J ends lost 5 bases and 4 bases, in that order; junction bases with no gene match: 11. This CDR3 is CASSLQGQGKSGANVLTF. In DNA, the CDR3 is TGTGCCAGCAGCCTCCAGGGACAGGGGAAATCAGGGGCCAACGTCCTGACTTTC.